This TCR beta chain is drawn from a study of cytomegalovirus exposure and HLA in healthy donors. Study results and limitations: TRBV6-2, TRBV6-3 and some other V segments were unresolvable in 87-base-pair reads. A later examination showed that TCR association rates differed by HLA locus, with DRB1 most and HLA-C fewest. Researchers catalogued under 200 TCR beta chains as cytomegalovirus-associated.

It was healthy bone marrow donors who served as donors. The V gene's germline CDR1 is LGHNA and CDR2 YSLEER. Trimming removed 1 base from V and 2 bases from J, with 12 bases in between. CDR3 length equals 16 residues. Both 60 Vbeta primers and 13 Jbeta primers went into the PCR. TCRdb keeps only in-frame clones here, not all; method: immunoSEQ multiplex PCR. The sample carries 95,000 to 150,000 clones, about 79% recorded once. In the case of this clone: Its antigen is still unknown.

V is TRBV4-3 and J is TRBJ2-1, with D maybe TRBD2 (6 bases). This TCR was recovered from a middle-aged man in good health and CMV-seronegative. The sequencing sample was made of PBMCs. CDR3 sequence: CASSQVGGTPYNEQFF. The CDR3 nucleotides are TGCGCCAGCAGCCAAGTCGGAGGGACCCCCTACAATGAGCAGTTCTTC.